This TCR beta chain was documented in a study of Ad26.COV2.S vaccination and SARS-CoV-2 variants. Overall study context: Ad26.COV2.S given intramuscularly, once or twice 56 days apart.

Treatment described: about 20 received Ad26.COV2.S at low or high dose, single or two shots; 5 received placebo; per-sample allocation not given. Collection of the samples took place on day 63 after the first injection of vaccine or placebo. Clones were read by immunoSEQ multiplex PCR, and TCRdb kept only the in-frame ones, dropping some. The data contain approximately 500,000 clones, 70% to 90% of them singletons. V gave up 5 bases and J gave up 1 base, with 8 bases separating them. The CDR3 extends over 13 amino acids. The source material was peripheral blood, sampled in a trial of Ad26.COV2.S vaccine versus placebo. J is TRBJ1-1 and V is TRBV12-3 or TRBV12-4, with D unresolved. This sequence originates from a person aged 18-65 years who received the Ad26.COV2.S COVID-19 vaccine or a placebo. The CDR3 loop reads CASSRDGNTEAFF. The CDR3 DNA sequence: TGTGCCAGCAGTCGAGACGGGAACACTGAAGCTTTCTTT.